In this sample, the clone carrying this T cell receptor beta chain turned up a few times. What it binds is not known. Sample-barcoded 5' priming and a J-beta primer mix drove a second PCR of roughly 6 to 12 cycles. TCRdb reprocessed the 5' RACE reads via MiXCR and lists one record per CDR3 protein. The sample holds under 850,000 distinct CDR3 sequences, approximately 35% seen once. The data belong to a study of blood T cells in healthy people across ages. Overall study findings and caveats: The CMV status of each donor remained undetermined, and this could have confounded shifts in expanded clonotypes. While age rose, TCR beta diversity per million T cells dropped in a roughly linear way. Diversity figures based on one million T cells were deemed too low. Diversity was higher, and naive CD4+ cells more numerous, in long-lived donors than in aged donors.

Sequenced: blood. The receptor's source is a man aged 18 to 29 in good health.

The CDR3 spells CASSQGPAGDTDTQYF. As DNA, the CDR3 is TGCGCCAGCAGCCAAGGGCCAGCGGGGGACACAGATACGCAGTATTTT. The chain links TRBV4-1 to TRBJ2-3; 8 bases fit TRBD2. The germline V gene has CDR1 MGHRA and CDR2 YSYEKL. V shed 1 base and J 2 bases; nucleotides not matched to a gene: 5. The CDR3 is 16 amino acids.